The following is a TCR beta chain sequence with its context. Its antigen remains unidentified. The CDR3 totals 15 residues. V lost 0 bases and J lost 4, with 13 bases in between. Germline V gives CDR1 SGHNT, CDR2 YYREEE (reference sequence). This entry comes from a study of T-cell memory formation after mild COVID-19. Findings of the study overall: Specificity for SARS-CoV-2 was not confirmed among the second-wave clones peaking on day 37.

Constant-segment primers served in 5'RACE that generated TCR alpha and TCR beta cDNA libraries bearing sample barcodes and UMIs. TCRdb processed the 5' RACE reads anew with MiXCR; each CDR3 protein has one entry. This sample yields hundreds of thousands of distinct CDR3 sequences, of which roughly 20% are seen a single time; around 13% belongs to the top ten. The TCR was taken from an adult woman who had mild COVID-19 (a few samples of this study predate the infection). Cell type and time point are not known. V gene TRBV5-4 combines with J gene TRBJ2-5; D perhaps matches TRBD1 (6 bases). Sequencing was carried out using PBMCs or a T cell subset sorted from them (not recorded which). CDR3 sequence reads: CASSLAGARAETQYF. The CDR3 DNA sequence: TGTGCCAGCAGCTTGGCAGGGGCGAGAGCAGAGACCCAGTACTTC.